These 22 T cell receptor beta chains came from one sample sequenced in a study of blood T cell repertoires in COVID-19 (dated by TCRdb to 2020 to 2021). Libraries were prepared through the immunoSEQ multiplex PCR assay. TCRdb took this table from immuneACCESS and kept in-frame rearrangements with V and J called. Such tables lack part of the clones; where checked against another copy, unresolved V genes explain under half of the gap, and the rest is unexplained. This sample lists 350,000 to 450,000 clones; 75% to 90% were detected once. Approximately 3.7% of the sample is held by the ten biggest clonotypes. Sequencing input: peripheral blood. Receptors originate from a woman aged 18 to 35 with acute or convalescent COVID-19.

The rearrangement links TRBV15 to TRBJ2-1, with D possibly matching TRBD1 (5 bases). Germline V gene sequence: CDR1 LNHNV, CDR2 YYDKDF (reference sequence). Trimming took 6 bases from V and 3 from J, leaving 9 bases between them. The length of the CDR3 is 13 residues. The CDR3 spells CATRADSYNEQFF. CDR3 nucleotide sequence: TGTGCCACCAGAGCAGACAGCTACAATGAGCAGTTCTTC.

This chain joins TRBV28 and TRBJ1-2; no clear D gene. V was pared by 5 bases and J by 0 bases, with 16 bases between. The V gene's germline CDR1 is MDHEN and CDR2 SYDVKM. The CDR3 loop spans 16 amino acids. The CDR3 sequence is CASSTTGSSANYGYTF. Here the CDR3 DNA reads TGTGCCAGCAGTACAACGGGTAGCTCCGCTAACTATGGCTACACCTTC.

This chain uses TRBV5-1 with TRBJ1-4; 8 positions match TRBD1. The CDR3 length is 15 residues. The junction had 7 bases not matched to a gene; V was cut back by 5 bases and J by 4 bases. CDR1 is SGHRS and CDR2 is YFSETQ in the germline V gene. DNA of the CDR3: TGCGCCAGCAGAACAGGGGGGGTCTTTAATGAAAAACTGTTTTTT. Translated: CASRTGGVFNEKLFF.

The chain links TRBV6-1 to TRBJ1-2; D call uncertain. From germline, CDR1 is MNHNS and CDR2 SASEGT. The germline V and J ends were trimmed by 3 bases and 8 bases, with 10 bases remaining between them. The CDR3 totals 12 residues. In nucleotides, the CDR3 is TGTGCCAGCAGTGAGGGTGGGCTAGGCTACACCTTC. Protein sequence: CASSEGGLGYTF.

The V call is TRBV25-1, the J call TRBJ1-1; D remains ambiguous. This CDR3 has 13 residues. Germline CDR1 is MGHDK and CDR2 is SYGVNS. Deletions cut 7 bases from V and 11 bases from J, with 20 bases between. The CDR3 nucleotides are TGTGCCAGCAATCAACCGGGAAGTAAGGACGCTTTCTTT. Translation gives CASNQPGSKDAFF.

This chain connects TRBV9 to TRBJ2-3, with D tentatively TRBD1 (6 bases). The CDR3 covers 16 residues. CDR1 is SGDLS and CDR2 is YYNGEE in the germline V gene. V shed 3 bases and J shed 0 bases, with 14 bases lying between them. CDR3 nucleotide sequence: TGTGCCAGCAGCGCCCCCAGCAGGGGCAGCACAGATACGCAGTATTTT. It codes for CASSAPSRGSTDTQYF.

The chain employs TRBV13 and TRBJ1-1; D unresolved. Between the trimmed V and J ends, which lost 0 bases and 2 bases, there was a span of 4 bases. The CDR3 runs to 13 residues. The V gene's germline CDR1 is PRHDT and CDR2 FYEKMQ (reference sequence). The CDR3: CASSLGLNTEAFF. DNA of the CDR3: TGTGCCAGCAGCTTAGGTCTAAACACTGAAGCTTTCTTT.

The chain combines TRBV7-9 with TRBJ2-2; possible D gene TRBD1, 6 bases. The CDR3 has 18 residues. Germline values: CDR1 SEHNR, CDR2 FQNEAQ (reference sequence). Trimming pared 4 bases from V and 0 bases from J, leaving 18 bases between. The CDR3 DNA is TGTGCCAGCAGCTATCAGTCTATCGGACAGACGAACACCGGGGAGCTGTTTTTT. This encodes CASSYQSIGQTNTGELFF.

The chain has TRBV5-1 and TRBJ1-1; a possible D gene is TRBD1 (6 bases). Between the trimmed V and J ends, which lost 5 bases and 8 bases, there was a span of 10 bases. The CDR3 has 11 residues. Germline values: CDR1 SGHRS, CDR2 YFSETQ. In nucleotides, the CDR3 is TGCGCCAGCAGATTGACAGGAGAAGCTTTCTTT. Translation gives CASRLTGEAFF.

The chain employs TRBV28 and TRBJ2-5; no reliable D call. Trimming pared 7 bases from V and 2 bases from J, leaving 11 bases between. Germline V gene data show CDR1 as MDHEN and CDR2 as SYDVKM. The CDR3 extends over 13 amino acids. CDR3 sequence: CASTPVAQETQYF. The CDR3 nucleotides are TGTGCCAGCACACCAGTTGCTCAAGAGACCCAGTACTTC.

The CDR3 DNA reads as TGTGCCAGCAGTTTTTGGACAGGGATTGAAAAACTGTTTTTT. This translates into CASSFWTGIEKLFF. This chain uses TRBV28 with TRBJ1-4, with 8 bases matching TRBD1. Germline loops: CDR1 MDHEN, CDR2 SYDVKM. Germline trimming cut 3 bases from V and 7 bases from J; bases unmatched to any gene: 4. The CDR3 runs 14 residues.

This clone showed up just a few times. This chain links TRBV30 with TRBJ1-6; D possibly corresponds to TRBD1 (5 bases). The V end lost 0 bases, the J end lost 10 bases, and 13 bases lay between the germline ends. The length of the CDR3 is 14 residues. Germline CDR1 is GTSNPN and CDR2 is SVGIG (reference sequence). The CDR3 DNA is TGTGCCTGGAGTGTACAAGGGGCGTCCTCACCCCTCCACTTT. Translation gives CAWSVQGASSPLHF.

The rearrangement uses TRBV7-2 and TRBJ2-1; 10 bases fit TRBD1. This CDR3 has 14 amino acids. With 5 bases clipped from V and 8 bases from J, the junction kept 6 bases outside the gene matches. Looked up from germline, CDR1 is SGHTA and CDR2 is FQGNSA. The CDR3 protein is CASSRQGAHDEQFF. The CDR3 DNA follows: TGTGCCAGCAGCAGACAGGGGGCGCACGATGAGCAGTTCTTC.

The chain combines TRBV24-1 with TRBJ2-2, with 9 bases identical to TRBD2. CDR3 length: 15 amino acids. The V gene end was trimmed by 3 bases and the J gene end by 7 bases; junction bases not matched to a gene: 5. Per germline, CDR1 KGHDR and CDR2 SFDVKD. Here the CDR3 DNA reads TGTGCCACCAGTGATGGGACTAGCTCGGTCGGGGAGCTGTTTTTT. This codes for CATSDGTSSVGELFF.

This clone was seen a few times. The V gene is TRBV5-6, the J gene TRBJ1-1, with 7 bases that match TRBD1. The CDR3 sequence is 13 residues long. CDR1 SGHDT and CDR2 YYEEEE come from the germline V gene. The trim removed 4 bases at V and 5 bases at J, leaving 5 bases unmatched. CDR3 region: CASSRQGITEAFF. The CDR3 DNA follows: TGTGCCAGCAGCCGACAGGGAATAACTGAAGCTTTCTTT.

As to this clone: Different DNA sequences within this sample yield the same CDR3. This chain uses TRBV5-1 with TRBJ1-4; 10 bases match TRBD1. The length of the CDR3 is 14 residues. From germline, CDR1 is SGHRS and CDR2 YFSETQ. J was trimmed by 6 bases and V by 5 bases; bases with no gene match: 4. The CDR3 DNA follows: TGCGCCAGCAGGCCCGGGACAGGGGATGAAAAACTGTTTTTT. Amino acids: CASRPGTGDEKLFF. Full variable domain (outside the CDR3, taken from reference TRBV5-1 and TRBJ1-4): KAGVTQTPRYLIKTRGQQVTLSCSPISGHRSVSWYQQTPGQGLQFLFEYFSETQRNKGNFPGRFSGRQFSNSRSEMNVSTLELGDSALYLCASRPGTGDEKLFFGSGTQLSVL.

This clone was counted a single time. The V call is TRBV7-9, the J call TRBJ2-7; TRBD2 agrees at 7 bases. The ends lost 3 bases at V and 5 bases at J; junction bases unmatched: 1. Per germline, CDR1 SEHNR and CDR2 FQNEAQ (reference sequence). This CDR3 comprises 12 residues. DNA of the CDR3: TGTGCCAGCAGCTTGAGCGGGAACGAGCAGTACTTC. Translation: CASSLSGNEQYF.

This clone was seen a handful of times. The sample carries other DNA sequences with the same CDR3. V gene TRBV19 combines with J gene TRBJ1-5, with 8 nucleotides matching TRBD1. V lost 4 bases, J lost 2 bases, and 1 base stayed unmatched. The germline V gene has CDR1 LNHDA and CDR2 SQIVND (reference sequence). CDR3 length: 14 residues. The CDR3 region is CASSNRGGNQPQHF. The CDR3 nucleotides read TGTGCCAGTAGTAACAGGGGGGGCAATCAGCCCCAGCATTTT.

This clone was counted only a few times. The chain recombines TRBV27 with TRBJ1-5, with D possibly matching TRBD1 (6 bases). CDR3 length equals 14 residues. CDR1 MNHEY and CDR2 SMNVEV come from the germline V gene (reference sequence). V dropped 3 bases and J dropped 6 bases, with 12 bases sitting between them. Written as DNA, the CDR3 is TGTGCCAGCAGTTTCAACAGGGCCTCTCAGCCCCAGCATTTT. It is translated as CASSFNRASQPQHF.

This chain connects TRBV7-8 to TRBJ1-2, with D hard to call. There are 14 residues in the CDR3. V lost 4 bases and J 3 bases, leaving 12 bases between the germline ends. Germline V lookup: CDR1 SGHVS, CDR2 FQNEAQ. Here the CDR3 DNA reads TGTGCCAGCAGCTCCAGCAGGAGGGACTATGGCTACACCTTC. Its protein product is CASSSSRRDYGYTF.

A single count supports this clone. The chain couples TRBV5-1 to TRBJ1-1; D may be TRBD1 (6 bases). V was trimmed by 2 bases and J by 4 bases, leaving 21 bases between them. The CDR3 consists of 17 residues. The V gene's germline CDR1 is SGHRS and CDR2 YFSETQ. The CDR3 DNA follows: TGCGCCAGCAGCTTTACGGTAGCAGGGAGAGGGGGCACTGAAGCTTTCTTT. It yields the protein CASSFTVAGRGGTEAFF.

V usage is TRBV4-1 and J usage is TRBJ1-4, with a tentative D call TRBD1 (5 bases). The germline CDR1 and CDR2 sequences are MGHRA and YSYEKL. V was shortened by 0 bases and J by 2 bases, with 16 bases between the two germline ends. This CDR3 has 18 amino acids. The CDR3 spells CASSQDNTVQGTNEKLFF. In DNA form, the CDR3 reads TGCGCCAGCAGCCAAGACAACACGGTTCAGGGTACTAATGAAAAACTGTTTTTT.